The sequence of this T cell receptor beta chain was determined in a study of regulatory T cells in long-lasting Graves disease. Study-level background: Graves' patients who were just diagnosed had used antithyroid drugs for under 3 months. Study-wide results and limits: There were preferences for TRBV28, TRBJ1-2 and TRBJ2-5 in persistent disease.

Sample time point: newly diagnosed GD, antithyroid drugs for less than 3 months. PBMCs were the source of the RNA used for TCR sequencing. This clonotype showed up many times. The antigen is not known. The CDR3 contains 16 residues. V lost 7 bases to trimming and J lost 0 bases, with 19 bases between them. The TCR beta library used iRepertoire HTBI primers with Arm-PCR amplification of CDR3. How the authors handled the data: The study identified 62 TRBV and approximately 13 TRBJ segments across samples. A single record per CDR3 protein comes from TCRdb applying MiXCR to the multiplex PCR reads. The V and J calls here are based on TCRdb, not the publication. Here the sample spans approximately 560,000 distinct CDR3 sequences, about 16% being singletons. These same data were also listed under a study on T cells in Graves' hyperthyroidism and ophthalmopathy. This second study says: Diagnosis of hyperthyroidism was new in patients aged 18 to 65, and its duration was under 2 months.

The clonotype comes from a man aged 18 to 30 with Graves disease. The specimen comprised peripheral blood mononuclear cells (PBMCs), sampled at new diagnosis, from a patient treated with antithyroid drugs. This chain links TRBV12-3 or TRBV12-4 with TRBJ2-7; TRBD1 or TRBD2 may be the D gene (6 bases each). Here the CDR3 DNA reads TGTGCCAGCACCCTGGGGGCGGGGTTGAGCTCCTACGAGCAGTACTTC. Its translation is CASTLGAGLSSYEQYF.